A single T cell receptor (beta chain) is shown here with its context. The CDR3 is 15 amino acids. The V end was cut by 0 bases, the J end by 4 bases, with 14 bases between. From germline, CDR1 is SGDLS and CDR2 YYNGEE. How the authors handled the data: Nucleated cell counts were estimated from reference gene primer amplification. The table came from immunoSEQ multiplex PCR; TCRdb's copy has only in-frame clones and leaves some out. V, J and clone size reflect that table, while D and trimming were determined from the DNA. The data contain about 200,000 clones, roughly four fifths of them singletons. The participants were between about 18 and 90 years old and came from under 25 US areas. Recovered participants had two consecutive negative NP/OP PCR tests, healthcare professional clearance, or symptom resolution. These data belong to a study of blood T cell repertoires in COVID-19. Study as a whole: Sources were T cells, B-cell-depleted T cells, or PBMCs; the material itself was cDNA or gDNA.

The sequence came from a man aged 40-50 years who had recovered from COVID-19. Sequencing input: PBMCs or T cells enriched from blood (not recorded which). V usage is TRBV9 and J usage is TRBJ2-7; perhaps TRBD1 as D (6 bases). The CDR3 bases are TGTGCCAGCAGCGTAGTCGGGACGGGACATTACGAGCAGTACTTC. It yields the protein CASSVVGTGHYEQYF.